This TCR beta chain was obtained from a study of T cell responses to AZD1222 COVID-19 vaccine. TCRdb's copy holds only in-frame clones and misses some; the assay was immunoSEQ multiplex PCR. The sample holds 200,000 or so clones, roughly 92% seen once. V was clipped by 4 bases and J by 3 bases, with 18 bases between them. Germline lookup yields CDR1 MGHRA and CDR2 YSYEKL. The CDR3 has 16 residues. Study-wide points: The breadth and depth of Spike-specific TCRs increased once two AZD1222 doses had been given. Only a handful of people who got AZD1222 tested seropositive at baseline.

Comment on this clone: Its specificity is not known.

The TCR originated in an adult who received the AZD1222 COVID-19 vaccine. V usage is TRBV4-1 and J usage is TRBJ2-5; D call uncertain. Sample: peripheral blood, taken 28 days after the second AZD1222 dose. CDR3 nucleotide sequence: TGCGCCAGCAGCCTGAGACGCGCACGGCCGGAAGAGACCCAGTACTTC. Encoded protein: CASSLRRARPEETQYF.